This record looks at one T cell receptor (beta chain) sequence and its context. As to treatment: randomized to nivolumab then ipilimumab (arm A) or the reverse (arm B). No patient had prior DNA-damaging chemotherapy. PBMC sorting kept live CD3+CD8+ cells without CD19 or CD56. The data derive from a study of sequential checkpoint blockade in melanoma. On the study more broadly: First-line arms were nivolumab then ipilimumab, or the reverse, randomized 1:1. Each arm's sequence ended with maintenance nivolumab.

V lost 1 base and J lost 6, with 15 bases in between. The CDR3 loop spans 15 amino acids. Germline CDR1 reads MNHEY; CDR2 reads SMNVEV (reference sequence). Measured with immunoSEQ multiplex PCR; TCRdb has only the in-frame clones, and not every one. The sample has 13,000 to 15,000 clones; about 73% are singletons. The rearrangement links TRBV27 to TRBJ1-2; D is perhaps TRBD1 (5 bases). The clonotype comes from a human donor with melanoma. The sequencing used CD8+ T cells sorted from blood (inferred from file names), collected from a patient given nivolumab and ipilimumab in sequence. For the CDR3, the DNA is TGTGCCAGCAGTTTATGGGGCAGGGATCGCCATGGCTACACCTTC. As protein: CASSLWGRDRHGYTF.